The table lists the clone carrying this T cell receptor beta chain with a count of one. Its target is unknown. This entry comes from a study of cytomegalovirus exposure and HLA in healthy donors. Primers included in the PCR were 60 Vbeta and 13 Jbeta primers. Under the authors' procedure: A later analysis counted tens of millions of unique TCR beta chains, some 11 million shared. Assay: immunoSEQ multiplex PCR; the TCRdb copy retains only in-frame clones and omits some. That table is the source of V, J and clone size, and D and trimming were worked out from the DNA. The sample holds some 160,000 clones, 84% seen once. Points from the study as a whole: The number of N-insertions in an Asian-associated ancestry cluster was reportedly below the roughly 620-donor mean in a later analysis. The study flagged about 150 TCR beta chains as cytomegalovirus-associated. Researchers reported from a later analysis that most CMV-associated TCR beta chains appeared HLA-restricted.

The germline V gene has CDR1 SEHNR and CDR2 FQNEAQ (reference sequence). Trimming removed 5 bases from V and 7 bases from J, with 8 bases in between. The CDR3 has 11 residues. Sequencing was done on a sample of PBMCs. V gene TRBV7-9 combines with J gene TRBJ1-2, with D hard to call. The receptor comes from a man between 18 and 35 years old in good health and CMV-seronegative. CDR3 in amino acids: CASSPLVGYTF. For the CDR3, the DNA is TGTGCCAGCAGCCCCCTAGTTGGCTACACCTTC.